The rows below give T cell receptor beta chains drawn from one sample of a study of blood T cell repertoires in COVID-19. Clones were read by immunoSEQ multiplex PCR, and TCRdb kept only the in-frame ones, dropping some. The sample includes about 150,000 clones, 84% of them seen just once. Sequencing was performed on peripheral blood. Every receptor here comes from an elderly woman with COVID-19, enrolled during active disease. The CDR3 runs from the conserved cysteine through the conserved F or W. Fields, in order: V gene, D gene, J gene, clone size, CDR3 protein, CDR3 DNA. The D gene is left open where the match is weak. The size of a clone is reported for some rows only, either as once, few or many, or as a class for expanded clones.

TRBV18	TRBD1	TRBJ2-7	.	CASSPPRLGTDGYEQYF	TGTGCCAGCTCGCCACCCCGCCTCGGGACAGACGGCTACGAGCAGTACTTC
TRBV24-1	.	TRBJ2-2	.	CATSTGGLNTGELFF	TGTGCCACCAGTACCGGGGGTTTGAACACCGGGGAGCTGTTTTTT
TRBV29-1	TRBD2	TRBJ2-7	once	CSGAGLAGSTYEQYF	TGCAGCGGGGCCGGACTAGCGGGAAGTACCTACGAGCAGTACTTC
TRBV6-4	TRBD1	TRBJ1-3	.	CASTPWTGLGNTIYF	TGTGCCAGCACCCCTTGGACAGGGCTAGGAAACACCATATATTTT
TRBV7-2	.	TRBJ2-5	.	CASSPMRKETQYF	TGTGCCAGCAGCCCCATGAGAAAAGAGACCCAGTACTTC
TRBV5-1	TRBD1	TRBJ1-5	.	CASSYSGTELGQPQHF	TGCGCCAGCAGTTACTCGGGGACAGAGTTGGGGCAGCCCCAGCATTTT
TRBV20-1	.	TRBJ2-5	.	CSASGLETQYF	TGCAGTGCTAGTGGGCTAGAGACCCAGTACTTC
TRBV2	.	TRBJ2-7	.	CASSGYEQYF	TGTGCCAGCTCGGGATACGAGCAGTACTTC
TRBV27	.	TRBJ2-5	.	CASSLRLTETQYF	TGTGCCAGCAGTTTAAGACTAACAGAGACCCAGTACTTC
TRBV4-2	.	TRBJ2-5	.	CASSQVEAAQETQYF	TGTGCCAGCAGCCAAGTGGAGGCAGCTCAAGAGACCCAGTACTTC
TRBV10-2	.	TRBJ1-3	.	CASSPRETGNTIYF	TGCGCCAGCAGTCCAAGGGAGACTGGAAACACCATATATTTT
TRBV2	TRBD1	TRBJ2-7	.	CASRSDRSAGQYF	TGTGCCAGCAGATCGGACAGGTCCGCGGGGCAGTACTTC
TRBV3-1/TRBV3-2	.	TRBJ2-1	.	CASSQDRFDNEQFF	TGTGCCAGCAGCCAAGATCGGTTCGACAATGAGCAGTTCTTC
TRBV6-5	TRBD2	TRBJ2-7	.	CASSYSGLDSYEQYF	TGTGCCAGCAGTTACTCGGGACTAGACTCCTACGAGCAGTACTTC
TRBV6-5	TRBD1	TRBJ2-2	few	CASRQQGASTGELFF	TGTGCCAGCAGACAACAGGGGGCAAGCACCGGGGAGCTGTTTTTT
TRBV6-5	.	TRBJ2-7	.	CASSSRWSYEQYF	TGTGCCAGCAGTTCCAGGTGGTCCTACGAGCAGTACTTC
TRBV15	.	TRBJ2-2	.	CATSRSRVTGELFF	TGTGCCACCAGCAGATCCAGGGTTACCGGGGAGCTGTTTTTT
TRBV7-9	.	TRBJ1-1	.	CASSLEGGLGVKAFF	TGTGCCAGCAGCTTAGAGGGAGGGCTGGGGGTGAAAGCTTTCTTT
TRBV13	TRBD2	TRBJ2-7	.	CASSRSGGANEQYF	TGTGCCAGCAGCCGGAGCGGGGGGGCCAACGAGCAGTACTTC
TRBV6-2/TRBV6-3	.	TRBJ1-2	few	CASSQAQDGGYTF	TGTGCCAGCAGCCAGGCACAGGACGGTGGCTACACCTTC
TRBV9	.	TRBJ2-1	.	CASSTGDSHNEQFF	TGTGCCAGCAGCACCGGGGACTCGCACAATGAGCAGTTCTTC
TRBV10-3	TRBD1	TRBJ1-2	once	CAISRTGESYTF	TGTGCCATCAGCCGGACAGGGGAGAGCTACACCTTC
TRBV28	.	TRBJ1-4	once	CASTHSAGGNEKLFF	TGTGCCAGCACCCACTCGGCTGGCGGTAATGAAAAACTGTTTTTT
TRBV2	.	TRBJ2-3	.	CASSEVSLTDTQYF	TGTGCCAGCAGTGAAGTCAGTCTCACAGATACGCAGTATTTT
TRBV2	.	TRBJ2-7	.	CASSGLAGALYEQYF	TGTGCCAGCAGTGGGCTTGCAGGCGCCCTCTACGAGCAGTACTTC
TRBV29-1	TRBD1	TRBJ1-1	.	CSVGARDRGKGGEAFF	TGCAGCGTGGGTGCCCGGGACAGGGGAAAGGGGGGTGAAGCTTTCTTT
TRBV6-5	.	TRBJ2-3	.	CASSGNTDTQYF	TGTGCCAGCAGCGGTAACACAGATACGCAGTATTTT
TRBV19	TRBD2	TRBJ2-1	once	CASSMGSGRADNEQFF	TGTGCCAGTAGTATGGGAAGCGGGAGGGCCGACAATGAGCAGTTCTTC
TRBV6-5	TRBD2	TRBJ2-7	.	CASSYSLAGPAIEQYF	TGTGCCAGCAGTTACTCACTAGCGGGGCCAGCCATTGAGCAGTACTTC
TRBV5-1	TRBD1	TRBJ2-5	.	CASSLVGQQETQYF	TGCGCCAGCAGCTTGGTGGGACAGCAAGAGACCCAGTACTTC
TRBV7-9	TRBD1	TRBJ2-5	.	CASSLWAGGFETQYF	TGTGCCAGCAGCTTATGGGCAGGGGGCTTTGAGACCCAGTACTTC
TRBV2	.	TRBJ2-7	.	CASRTDSYEQYF	TGTGCCAGCAGAACGGACAGCTACGAGCAGTACTTC
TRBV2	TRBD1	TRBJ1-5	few	CASSVLGTALGQPQHF	TGTGCCAGCAGTGTCCTGGGGACAGCCCTCGGTCAGCCCCAGCATTTT
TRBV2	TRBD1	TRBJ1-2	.	CASSERTGGKVGYTF	TGTGCCAGCAGTGAAAGGACAGGGGGCAAGGTTGGCTACACCTTC
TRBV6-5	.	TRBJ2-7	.	CASLPTGEDYEQYF	TGTGCCAGCCTTCCAACGGGAGAGGACTACGAGCAGTACTTC
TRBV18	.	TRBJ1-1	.	CASSPTSVVQQTLLTEAFF	TGTGCCAGCTCACCAACCTCGGTGGTACAGCAAACGCTCCTCACTGAAGCTTTCTTT
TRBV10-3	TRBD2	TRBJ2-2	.	CAISPSGALLRGAGELFF	TGTGCCATCAGTCCCTCCGGGGCGCTGCTGCGGGGGGCCGGGGAGCTGTTTTTT
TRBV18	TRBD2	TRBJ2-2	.	CASSPSGRRTGELFF	TGTGCCAGCTCCCCTAGCGGGAGACGCACCGGGGAGCTGTTTTTT
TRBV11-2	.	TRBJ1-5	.	CASSLELQGRSNQPQHF	TGTGCCAGCAGCTTAGAACTCCAGGGTAGGAGCAATCAGCCCCAGCATTTT
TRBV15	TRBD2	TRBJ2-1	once	CATSTYGGGNEQFF	TGTGCCACCAGCACTTACGGGGGGGGCAATGAGCAGTTCTTC
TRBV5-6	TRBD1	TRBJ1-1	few	CASSLRGGFGNTEAFF	TGTGCCAGCAGCTTGAGAGGGGGCTTTGGGAACACTGAAGCTTTCTTT
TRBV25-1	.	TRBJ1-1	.	CASRGGGGLEAFF	TGTGCCAGCAGGGGGGGCGGGGGCTTAGAAGCTTTCTTT
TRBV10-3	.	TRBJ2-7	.	CAISDFPSSYEQYF	TGTGCCATCAGTGACTTCCCGAGCTCCTACGAGCAGTACTTC
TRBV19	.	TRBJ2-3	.	CASSPPGDTQYF	TGTGCCAGTAGTCCTCCGGGAGATACGCAGTATTTT
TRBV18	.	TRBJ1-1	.	CASSPRGGSRTEAFF	TGTGCCAGCTCACCTAGAGGGGGTAGTAGAACTGAAGCTTTCTTT
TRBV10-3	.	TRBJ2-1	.	CAISSQLNRDNEQFF	TGTGCCATCAGCTCCCAACTGAACAGGGACAATGAGCAGTTCTTC
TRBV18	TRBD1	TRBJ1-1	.	CASSPRDRMNTEAFF	TGTGCCAGCTCACCAAGGGACAGGATGAACACTGAAGCTTTCTTT
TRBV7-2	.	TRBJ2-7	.	CASSLHTGILQYF	TGTGCCAGCAGCCTACATACAGGGATCCTGCAGTACTTC
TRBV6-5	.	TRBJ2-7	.	CASKSQGSSYEQYF	TGTGCCAGCAAAAGTCAGGGGAGCTCCTACGAGCAGTACTTC
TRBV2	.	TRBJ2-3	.	CASSDPGLRDTDTQYF	TGTGCCAGCAGTGATCCGGGACTGCGCGACACAGATACGCAGTATTTT
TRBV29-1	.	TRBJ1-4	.	CSVWGVPTNEKLFF	TGCAGCGTCTGGGGAGTCCCAACTAATGAAAAACTGTTTTTT
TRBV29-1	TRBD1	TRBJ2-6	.	CSVEDRGFAGANVLTF	TGCAGCGTTGAGGACAGGGGATTTGCTGGGGCCAACGTCCTGACTTTC